This T cell receptor (beta chain) originates from a study of CD4 T cells in relation to SARS-CoV-2 and coronaviruses. Background on the study: A couple of subjects were Hispanic; patients were roughly 8 males and a handful of females.

On this clone: What it binds is unknown.

Whole-study findings and limits: Approximately 65% of donors had memory CD4+ clonotypes crossrecognizing SARS-CoV-2 and common cold coronavirus spike. SARS-CoV-2-driven expansion was significantly weaker in crossreactive than monoreactive clones.

TCRdb's copy holds only in-frame clones and misses some; the assay was immunoSEQ multiplex PCR. This sample has about 37,000 clones; approximately 83% occur once, and the top ten carry about 3.3%. Source material: memory CD4+ T cells from PBMCs. This clonotype was sampled from an adult with COVID-19.

CDR3 nucleotide sequence: TGTGCCCAAGGAGGGGGACATCCAAACTGGGGGACTGAAGCTTTCTTT. Encoded protein: CAQGGGHPNWGTEAFF. The gene calls are TRBV11-1 and TRBJ1-1; D possibly corresponds to TRBD1 (6 bases). V lost 11 bases, J lost 5 bases, and 27 bases lay in between. Germline V gene data show CDR1 as SGHAT and CDR2 as FQDESV (reference sequence). There are 16 residues in the CDR3. Filled out from reference TRBV11-1 and TRBJ1-1, the complete variable domain reads EAEVAQSPRYKITEKSQAVAFWCDPISGHATLYWYRQILGQGPELLVQFQDESVVDDSQLPKDRFSAERLKGVDSTLKIQPAELGDSAMYLCAQGGGHPNWGTEAFFGQGTRLTVV.